The sequence of this T cell receptor (beta chain) was determined in a study of blood T cell repertoires in COVID-19. Study-wide background: Sample material is recorded as cDNA or gDNA derived from T cells, B-cell-depleted T cells, or PBMCs.

Germline-derived CDR1 and CDR2 are MDHEN and SYDVKM. The CDR3 consists of 16 residues. Trimming removed 5 bases at V and 0 bases at J, with 17 bases between. Generated by immunoSEQ multiplex PCR, the TCRdb table keeps only in-frame clones and is missing some. The table shows 130,000 or so clones, with approximately 80% occurring only once. The material sequenced was peripheral blood. This chain uses TRBV28 with TRBJ2-7; TRBD2 might be the D (6 bases). This sequence was found in a human donor in a cohort sampled during active COVID-19. In nucleotides, the CDR3 is TGTGCCAGCAGTGGCCCTGGGAGGACGAGCTCCTACGAGCAGTACTTC. Its protein product is CASSGPGRTSSYEQYF.